These 21 T cell receptor beta chains share one sample of origin, sequenced in a study of response to subunit inactivated influenza vaccine (dated by TCRdb to the late 2010s). The library was obtained by RT-PCR. TCRdb lists the instrument as Illumina HiSeq 2500. TCRdb applied fastp at Q25 and MiXCR to the public reads, then kept only in-frame beta chains. Entries that share a CDR3 protein sequence are merged under the most common genes and DNA. For this sample the table gives around 570,000 distinct CDR3 sequences, of which around 8% were detected only once. In total, the top ten clones hold about an eighth of the sample. This specimen was PBMCs from blood, taken less than 30 months after vaccination. Receptors were obtained from a man aged 50 to 69 who received an inactivated influenza vaccine. Donor details come from another sample of the same person, matched by shared clones.

The J gene is TRBJ2-4, the V gene TRBV5-1; 7 bases match TRBD2. CDR1 SGHRS and CDR2 YFSETQ come from the germline V gene. Unmatched junction bases numbered 3, after V lost 1 base and J lost 5 bases. CDR3 length: 14 amino acids. The CDR3 sequence is CASSLSGVENIQYF. CDR3 nucleotide sequence: TGCGCCAGCAGCTTGAGCGGGGTGGAAAACATTCAGTACTTC.

A few counts support this clonotype. The CDR3 nucleotides read TGTGCCTGGAGCGCAGGACTAGCGGGATCAGATACGCAGTATTTT. This sequence encodes CAWSAGLAGSDTQYF. This chain uses TRBV30 with TRBJ2-3; 12 positions match TRBD2. The CDR3 extends over 15 amino acids. The V segment lost 3 bases and the J segment 4 bases; nucleotides outside the gene matches: 5. Germline V gene sequence: CDR1 GTSNPN, CDR2 SVGIG (reference sequence).

In this sample, this clonotype turned up once. A single base separates this from a much larger clone, so it may be a read error. The gene calls are TRBV6-6 and TRBJ1-5; TRBD1 is a possible D gene (6 bases). Germline V gives CDR1 MNHNY, CDR2 SVGAGI (reference sequence). The CDR3 covers 13 residues. The DNA of the CDR3 is TGTGTCAGCACCCTGGGGGCCCGGACGGCCCAGCATTTT. Translation gives CVSTLGARTAQHF.

This clonotype was detected many times. This sequence joins TRBV5-1 and TRBJ2-7; D unresolved. CDR3 length: 13 amino acids. V was clipped by 3 bases and J by 2 bases, with 9 bases between them. In germline, CDR1 is SGHRS, CDR2 YFSETQ. The CDR3 nucleotides are TGCGCCAGCAGCTCCGCCCCCACCTACGAGCAGTACTTC. Amino acids: CASSSAPTYEQYF.

Many counts were recorded for this clonotype. The V gene is TRBV7-2, the J gene TRBJ1-4; TRBD1 matches at 9 bases. Per germline, CDR1 SGHTA and CDR2 FQGNSA. After removal of 4 bases from V and 8 bases from J, the junction contained 8 bases not matched to a gene. The CDR3 is made up of 15 amino acids. The CDR3 loop is CASSWPGQGQEKLFF. CDR3 nucleotides: TGTGCCAGCAGCTGGCCGGGACAGGGACAGGAAAAACTGTTTTTT.

This rearrangement joins TRBV15 to TRBJ2-3, with unresolved D. V lost 0 bases, J lost 4 bases, and 8 bases lay in between. The CDR3 is made up of 14 amino acids. Germline CDR1 reads LNHNV; CDR2 reads YYDKDF (reference sequence). The CDR3 DNA reads TGTGCCACCAGCAGAGACGACATTTCAGATACGCAGTATTTT. Translation: CATSRDDISDTQYF. The full variable domain, its missing parts supplied by reference TRBV15 and TRBJ2-3, is DAMVIQNPRYQVTQFGKPVTLSCSQTLNHNVMYWYQQKSSQAPKLLFHYYDKDFNNEADTPDNFQSRRPNTSFCFLDIRSPGLGDTAMYLCATSRDDISDTQYFGPGTRLTVL.

There are a few counts of this clonotype. The chain combines TRBV29-1 with TRBJ1-1, with D uncertain. Trimming removed 6 bases from V and 1 base from J, with 9 bases in between. CDR3 length equals 12 residues. CDR1 and CDR2 from the germline V gene are SQVTM and ANQGSEA. The CDR3 loop is CSVKTQNTEAFF. The CDR3 coding sequence is TGCAGCGTCAAGACCCAGAACACTGAAGCTTTCTTT. Supplemented by reference TRBV29-1 and TRBJ1-1, the full variable domain reads SAVISQKPSRDICQRGTSLTIQCQVDSQVTMMFWYRQQPGQSLTLIATANQGSEATYESGFVIDKFPISRPNLTFSTLTVSNMSPEDSSIYLCSVKTQNTEAFFGQGTRLTVV.

CDR3 amino acids: CSAGSRAIETQYF. As DNA, the CDR3 is TGCAGTGCTGGGAGTAGGGCAATAGAGACCCAGTACTTC. The chain uses TRBV20-1 and TRBJ2-5, with D tentatively TRBD2 (5 bases). Germline V gene lookup returns CDR1 DFQATT and CDR2 SNEGSKA (reference sequence). Trimming cost V 5 bases and J 4 bases, with 14 bases left between them. CDR3 length equals 13 residues.

This clonotype was observed a handful of times. The V and J genes are TRBV15 and TRBJ2-3; D is undetermined. Deletions cut 1 base from V and 0 bases from J, with 8 bases between. CDR1 is LNHNV, CDR2 YYDKDF, per germline (reference sequence). The CDR3 is made up of 15 amino acids. CDR3 region: CATSRARSSTDTQYF. CDR3 in DNA: TGTGCCACCAGCAGAGCCAGGAGCAGCACAGATACGCAGTATTTT.

This clonotype was recorded a few times. V is TRBV4-3 and J is TRBJ1-1; D is perhaps TRBD1 (6 bases). The CDR3 is 16 residues long. V lost 1 base and J lost 5, with 17 bases in between. In germline, CDR1 is LGHNA, CDR2 YSLEER. The CDR3 loop is CASSQGGVVTGTEAFF. The DNA for the CDR3 is TGCGCCAGCAGCCAAGGGGGGGTTGTAACAGGGACTGAAGCTTTCTTT.

This clonotype came up many times. This chain links TRBV7-2 with TRBJ1-3; 9 bases match TRBD1. CDR3 length equals 16 residues. With V trimmed by 0 bases and J by 3 bases, 3 bases remained unmatched. Germline V gene data show CDR1 as SGHTA and CDR2 as FQGNSA. The CDR3 bases are TGTGCCAGCAGCTTAGCCGGACAGGGGAATGGAAACACCATATATTTT. Protein: CASSLAGQGNGNTIYF.

This clonotype was observed at least ten times. J is TRBJ2-5 and V is TRBV28, with 9 bases lining up with TRBD1. CDR3 length equals 15 residues. V shed 4 bases and J 5 bases; nucleotides not matched to a gene: 8. Germline V CDR1 and CDR2: MDHEN, SYDVKM. CDR3 in amino acids: CASSSPGTGTETQYF. The CDR3 region has the DNA TGTGCCAGCAGTTCCCCCGGGACAGGGACGGAGACCCAGTACTTC.

This clonotype was found many times. This chain connects TRBV20-1 to TRBJ2-7; 8 bases are shared with TRBD1. CDR3 size: 15 residues. V lost 0 bases, J lost 6 bases, and 10 bases stayed unmatched. Germline CDR1 reads DFQATT; CDR2 reads SNEGSKA (reference sequence). In nucleotides, the CDR3 is TGCAGTGCTAGAGATTCTGTCAGGGGGCGGTCCGAGCAGTACTTC. It is translated as CSARDSVRGRSEQYF.

There are a few counts of this clonotype. The gene calls are TRBV11-2 and TRBJ1-1; D is unclear. V was shortened by 8 bases and J by 1 base, with 17 bases between the two germline ends. The CDR3 is 15 amino acids. Germline values: CDR1 SGHAT, CDR2 FQNNGV. CDR3 DNA sequence: TGTGCCAGCCAGGCGGTGGGAGGTCGGAACACTGAAGCTTTCTTT. Protein product: CASQAVGGRNTEAFF.

Here the CDR3 reads CASSQDRAGGPYNEQFF. For the CDR3, the DNA is TGCGCCAGCAGCCAAGATCGGGCGGGAGGTCCCTACAATGAGCAGTTCTTC. This rearrangement joins TRBV4-3 to TRBJ2-1; 8 bases are shared with TRBD2. V trimming: 0 bases; J trimming: 2 bases; junction bases outside the gene matches: 6. Germline V gene sequence: CDR1 LGHNA, CDR2 YSLEER. There are 17 residues in the CDR3.

The rearrangement joins TRBV4-1 to TRBJ2-1; 12 bases agree with TRBD2. With 0 bases clipped from V and 7 bases from J, the junction kept 10 bases outside the gene matches. CDR3 length: 18 residues. Germline-derived CDR1 and CDR2 are MGHRA and YSYEKL. CDR3 sequence reads: CASSQDPALAGGQNEQFF. The CDR3 DNA sequence: TGCGCCAGCAGCCAAGACCCAGCGCTAGCGGGGGGGCAGAATGAGCAGTTCTTC.

The CDR3 spells CASSQNGPNQPQHF. The CDR3 DNA sequence: TGTGCCAGCAGTCAGAATGGGCCCAATCAGCCCCAGCATTTT. The V call is TRBV12-3 or TRBV12-4, the J call TRBJ1-5; D call uncertain. The CDR3 covers 14 residues. V was clipped by 5 bases and J by 3 bases, with 11 bases between them.

This clonotype was observed a handful of times. At one boundary the junction diverges from the germline segment, which might be a read error. This chain uses TRBV5-1 with TRBJ2-7; D perhaps matches TRBD1 (5 bases). CDR1 SGHRS and CDR2 YFSETQ come from the germline V gene. The CDR3 spans 14 residues. CDR3 in amino acids: CASSPHVGHYEQYF. CDR3 nucleotides: TGCGCCAGCAGCCCCCACGTCGGACACTACGAGCAATACTTC.

This clonotype was observed a handful of times. The rearrangement uses TRBV5-6 and TRBJ2-7; weak D call: TRBD1 (6 bases). The CDR3 has 15 amino acids. V lost 4 bases and J 2 bases, leaving 16 bases between the germline ends. Germline V gene data show CDR1 as SGHDT and CDR2 as YYEEEE. The CDR3 is CASSPTTGRPYEQYF. DNA of the CDR3: TGTGCCAGCAGCCCCACGACAGGTCGACCCTACGAGCAGTACTTC.

This clonotype has a count of ten or more. The V and J genes are TRBV6-6 and TRBJ2-1; tentative D call: TRBD1 (5 bases). Germline V gives CDR1 MNHNY, CDR2 SVGAGI (reference sequence). This CDR3 comprises 13 residues. V was pared by 7 bases and J by 6 bases, with 13 bases between. CDR3 coding DNA: TGTGCCAGCAACGAGGACATCCCCAATGAGCAGTTCTTC. This codes for CASNEDIPNEQFF.

The sample holds many counts of this clonotype. The V and J genes are TRBV5-6 and TRBJ2-7, with 10 bases aligning to TRBD1. The CDR3 totals 15 residues. Losses at the gene ends were 4 bases for V and 4 bases for J; bases not matched to a gene: 8. CDR1 SGHDT and CDR2 YYEEEE come from the germline V gene. For the CDR3, the DNA is TGTGCCAGCAGCCCAGAGTGGGGACAGGGGTACGAGCAGTACTTC. Its translation: CASSPEWGQGYEQYF. The whole variable domain, remainder taken from reference TRBV5-6 and TRBJ2-7, is DAGVTQSPTHLIKTRGQQVTLRCSPKSGHDTVSWYQQALGQGPQFIFQYYEEEERQRGNFPDRFSGHQFPNYSSELNVNALLLGDSALYLCASSPEWGQGYEQYFGPGTRLTVT.